A selection of T cell receptor beta chains follows, all from one sample in a study of cytomegalovirus exposure and HLA in healthy donors. Clones were read by immunoSEQ multiplex PCR, and TCRdb kept only the in-frame ones, dropping some. The data contain 120,000 to 150,000 clones, roughly 77% of them singletons. Sequenced: PBMCs. All receptors come from a woman in her 30s in good health and CMV-seronegative. Both conserved end residues are trimmed from each CDR3. The order of the fields is J gene, V gene, CDR3 protein.

>TRBJ1-5|TRBV7-2
ASSWRGHNQPQH
>TRBJ2-5|TRBV11-2
ASPGGAEETQY
>TRBJ2-2|TRBV5-1
ASSLPLGNTGELF
>TRBJ1-6|TRBV10-2
ASSPGNNSPLH
>TRBJ1-4|TRBV6-1
ASSPQGGETEKLF
>TRBJ2-3|TRBV7-2
ASSLGLAGGTDTQY
>TRBJ2-5|TRBV19
ASSKLAGGGETQY
>TRBJ2-5|TRBV28
ASSLSGATGETQY
>TRBJ2-1|TRBV7-9
ASSLGAGSYNEQF
>TRBJ2-2|TRBV5-1
ASSTARGNTGELF
>TRBJ1-2|TRBV6-5
ASSYGLTGGYT
>TRBJ1-2|TRBV7-9
ASSLRGEGGYT
>TRBJ2-1|TRBV5-4
ASSLEPQDEQF
>TRBJ1-1|TRBV5-1
ASSLTDYTEAF
>TRBJ2-1|TRBV9
ASSARTGVYNEQF
>TRBJ2-5|TRBV4-1
ASSRQTSGGASGETQY
>NA|TRBV7-6
ASSLGAGGYEQY
>TRBJ2-5|TRBV7-2
ASSFTGEETQY
>TRBJ2-1|TRBV5-4
ASSDGTSGNEQF
>TRBJ2-3|TRBV5-4
ASSGGTGPGTDTQY
>TRBJ1-1|TRBV11-2
ASSLSTIASEAGLAF
>TRBJ2-3|TRBV5-1
ASSWDTHTDTQY
>TRBJ2-3|TRBV19
ASSQEREHTDTQY
>TRBJ2-2|TRBV11-2
ASSLRGPGELF
>TRBJ2-3|TRBV11-2
ASSLGLAGDTQY
>TRBJ1-1|TRBV14
GSSGEANTEAF
>TRBJ2-1|TRBV11-2
ASTPTAGLSYNEQF
>TRBJ1-1|TRBV25-1
ASSVSGGDTEAF
>TRBJ2-2|TRBV6-5
ASRGLAGGELF
>TRBJ2-5|TRBV5-1
ASSLTSGGMETQY
>TRBJ2-5|TRBV7-2
ASSLRQAGETQY
>TRBJ2-3|TRBV4-1
ASSQEDLDTQY
>TRBJ2-1|TRBV28
ASSLWASGRVSSYNEQF
>TRBJ2-1|TRBV9
ASSGPTGGSKTEQF
>TRBJ2-6|TRBV9
ASSSRLSSGANVLT
>TRBJ1-1|TRBV19
ASSNSIGGGLVTEAF
>TRBJ1-1|TRBV19
ASRIQGKGSEAF
>TRBJ2-3|TRBV19
ASSLGTSGGVYTDTQY
>TRBJ2-2|TRBV5-4
ASSPRGLITGELF
>TRBJ2-5|TRBV5-1
ASRRGDTPVETQY
>TRBJ2-5|TRBV6-1
ASWPSGGTGETQY
>TRBJ2-5|TRBV5-6
ASSRQGTQETQY
>TRBJ1-1|TRBV28
ASRNLEAGRKAF
>TRBJ2-5|TRBV2
ASSRQGQETQY
>TRBJ1-1|TRBV4-2
ASSQDDRPSF
>TRBJ1-5|TRBV6-1
ASSVGTVPNQPQH
>TRBJ2-7|TRBV5-6
ASDPGTGGSDEQY
>TRBJ2-4|TRBV10-1
APGGNNIQY
>TRBJ2-3|TRBV7-2
ASSPASGRAVDTQY
>TRBJ1-1|TRBV7-6
ASSSSSGQLNTEAF
>TRBJ2-1|TRBV5-4
ASSDPGQGLYNEQF
>TRBJ1-4|TRBV28
AVTGSVSANEKLF
>TRBJ2-7|TRBV2
ASSERVGAEQY